This is a list of T cell receptor beta chains from one sample in a study of shared clonotypes between healthy human individuals. Here immunoSEQ multiplex PCR was the method, and the copy in TCRdb shows in-frame clones only, minus some. The sample records about 530,000 clones, around 79% being singletons. Sequenced input: PBMCs. These receptors all come from a woman in her thirties or forties in good health. Some clones in this sample may be carry-over from other donors' samples. Each CDR3 is given with its conserved first and last residue. Each record gives: CDR3 length, J gene, D gene, clone size, V gene, CDR3 DNA, CDR3 protein. D genes are given only for firm matches. Rows may omit the clone size; those that give it use once, few, many or a size class.

>17|TRBJ2-6|-|-|TRBV7-3
TGTGCCAGCAGCTTAATGGCAGGCTTTGGTGGGGCCAACGTCCTGACTTTC
CASSLMAGFGGANVLTF
>14|TRBJ2-5|-|-|TRBV10-2
TGCGCCAGCAGAGGGCAGCCCCATTGGGAGACCCAGTACTTC
CASRGQPHWETQYF
>12|TRBJ2-7|-|-|TRBV5-5
TGTGCCAGCAGCTTGGTAGGGGTCGAGCAGTACTTC
CASSLVGVEQYF
>14|TRBJ1-2|TRBD1|-|TRBV5-6
TGTGCCAGCAGTCCAAGGGGGCGTCGCTATGGCTACACCTTC
CASSPRGRRYGYTF
>16|TRBJ2-3|-|once|TRBV2
TGTGCCAGCAGTGAGATTGGATTCCCTAGCACAGATACGCAGTATTTT
CASSEIGFPSTDTQYF
>15|TRBJ1-5|TRBD1|many|TRBV5-1
TGCGCCAGCAGCTTGGAGGGGGCGCGGGGTCAGCCCCAGCATTTT
CASSLEGARGQPQHF
>15|TRBJ2-1|TRBD2|-|TRBV5-4
TGTGCCAGCAAAACCGGGACTAGCGGGAGGGCGGAGCAGTTCTTC
CASKTGTSGRAEQFF
>15|TRBJ2-5|TRBD1|-|TRBV27
TGTGCCAGCAGTCCGTGGACAGGGTACCAAGAGACCCAGTACTTC
CASSPWTGYQETQYF
>13|TRBJ1-1|-|-|TRBV10-3
TGTGCCATACAATCTCTGGGATACACTGAAGCTTTCTTT
CAIQSLGYTEAFF
>13|TRBJ2-7|-|-|TRBV5-6
TGTGCCAGCAGCCTCTCCTCCATCCACGAGCAGTACTTC
CASSLSSIHEQYF
>12|TRBJ2-2|TRBD2|few|TRBV19
TGTGCCAGTAGTACTAGCGGTGGGGAGCTGTTTTTT
CASSTSGGELFF
>15|TRBJ2-7|-|-|TRBV10-2
TGCGCCAGCAGTGACCCCGGGACGGGGACCTACGAGCAGTACTTC
CASSDPGTGTYEQYF
>14|TRBJ2-7|TRBD1|-|TRBV2
TGTGCCAGCCACCGGGACAGGGGTTTTAGCGAGCAGTACTTC
CASHRDRGFSEQYF
>11|TRBJ2-1|-|-|TRBV20-1
TGCAGTGCCAGACCGTACAATGAGCAGTTCTTC
CSARPYNEQFF
>15|TRBJ2-5|TRBD2|-|TRBV15
TGTGCCACCAGCATCTTAGCGGGAGCTGGAGAGACCCAGTACTTC
CATSILAGAGETQYF
>14|TRBJ1-1|-|-|TRBV2
TGTGCCGGGAGACCGGGACACCCGAACACTGAAGCTTTCTTT
CAGRPGHPNTEAFF
>14|TRBJ2-5|TRBD1|-|TRBV9
TGTGCCAGCAGCGTCGGGACAGGGAGGGAGACCCAGTACTTC
CASSVGTGRETQYF
>13|TRBJ1-2|-|-|TRBV27
TGTGCCAGCAGTTCAAAACGAAGCGGTGGCTACACCTTC
CASSSKRSGGYTF
>17|TRBJ2-6|-|-|TRBV30
TGTGCCTGGAGTCACTCGGGACACTTCTCTGGGGCCAACGTCCTGACTTTC
CAWSHSGHFSGANVLTF
>16|TRBJ2-7|-|-|TRBV5-1
TGCGCCAGCAGTCCCCACGGGAGCGGGACAGCTCGGGAGCAGTACTTC
CASSPHGSGTAREQYF
>11|TRBJ2-1|-|once|TRBV29-1
TGCAGCGCACAGCCCTACAATGAGCGGTTCTTC
CSAQPYNERFF
>13|TRBJ2-7|-|-|TRBV18
TGTGCCAGCTCACAACGGGGCCGCTACGAGCAGTACTTC
CASSQRGRYEQYF
>13|TRBJ2-2|-|-|TRBV4-2
TGTGCCAGCAGCCTAGGCGATGGCGGGGAGCTGTTTTTT
CASSLGDGGELFF
>15|TRBJ2-3|-|many|TRBV6-1
TGTGCCAGCAGTGAAGTGAGACTAAGCACAGATACGCAGTATTTT
CASSEVRLSTDTQYF
>15|TRBJ2-2|TRBD1|-|TRBV7-2
TGTGCCAGCAGCCTCCGGAGAGGGGGCTCCGGGGAGCTGTTTTTT
CASSLRRGGSGELFF
>16|TRBJ1-5|-|-|TRBV7-2
TGTGCCAGCAGCTCGATAGGACGGTACGGGAATCAGCCCCAGCATTTT
CASSSIGRYGNQPQHF
>16|TRBJ2-1|TRBD2|few|TRBV7-9
TGTGCCAGCAAGGGTTCTAGCGGTAGCTCCTACAATGAGCAGTTCTTC
CASKGSSGSSYNEQFF
>14|TRBJ2-2|TRBD2|once|TRBV19
TGTGCCAGTAGCCCGACTAGCTCCACCGGGGAGCTGTTTTTT
CASSPTSSTGELFF
>17|TRBJ1-1|-|-|TRBV2
TGTGCCAGCAGTGGGGGCACTACGGGCCTTTGGCTCACTGAAGCTTTCTTT
CASSGGTTGLWLTEAFF
>15|TRBJ2-5|TRBD1|few|TRBV5-8
TGTGCCAGCAGCTTGGGCGGACAGGGGCTGGAGACCCAGTACTTC
CASSLGGQGLETQYF
>14|TRBJ2-1|-|-|TRBV9
TGTGCCAGTGGGCAGGAGGCTCGCTACAATGAGCAGTTCTTC
CASGQEARYNEQFF
>16|TRBJ2-1|TRBD2|many|TRBV7-9
TGTGCCAGCAGCGCACGAGCGGGAGGGCGATACAATGAGCAGTTCTTC
CASSARAGGRYNEQFF
>12|TRBJ1-2|-|many|TRBV30
TGTGCCTGGAATCCCGGACTTTATGGCTACACCTTC
CAWNPGLYGYTF
>15|TRBJ1-2|TRBD1|-|TRBV28
TGTGCCAGCAGTTCCGGGACAGGGCCTAACTATGGCTACACCTTC
CASSSGTGPNYGYTF